This T cell receptor beta chain was profiled in a study of tumor-infiltrating lymphocytes in primary liver carcinoma. The CDR3 is 16 residues long. The ends lost 6 bases at V and 5 bases at J; junction bases unmatched: 12. Unsorted whole blood yielded the blood RNA, and germline DNA was also extracted. With 400 to 550 ng total RNA as template and a constant-region primer, TCR beta cDNA was made. Libraries of TCR beta came from three nested multiplex PCR rounds with slightly modified ARM-PCR. It was with TRBV1-TRBV30 forward primers and a C-beta reverse primer that the first two PCR rounds were run, at roughly 9 cycles each. One entry per CDR3 protein, called by TCRdb with MiXCR from the multiplex PCR reads. The sample consists of approximately 320,000 distinct CDR3 sequences, about three fifths of them appearing once. This clonotype was detected once. Since a much larger clone is just one base distant, this may be a read error.

This rearrangement joins TRBV12-3 or TRBV12-4 to TRBJ2-1, with 8 bases identical to TRBD2. This receptor was taken from a woman under 40 with primary liver carcinoma and hepatitis B virus infection. The sample taken for sequencing was peripheral blood. The CDR3 loop reads CASSFRLARGNNEQFF. CDR3 sequence (DNA): TGTGCCAGCAGCTTCCGACTAGCGAGGGGAAACAATGAGCAGTTCTTC.